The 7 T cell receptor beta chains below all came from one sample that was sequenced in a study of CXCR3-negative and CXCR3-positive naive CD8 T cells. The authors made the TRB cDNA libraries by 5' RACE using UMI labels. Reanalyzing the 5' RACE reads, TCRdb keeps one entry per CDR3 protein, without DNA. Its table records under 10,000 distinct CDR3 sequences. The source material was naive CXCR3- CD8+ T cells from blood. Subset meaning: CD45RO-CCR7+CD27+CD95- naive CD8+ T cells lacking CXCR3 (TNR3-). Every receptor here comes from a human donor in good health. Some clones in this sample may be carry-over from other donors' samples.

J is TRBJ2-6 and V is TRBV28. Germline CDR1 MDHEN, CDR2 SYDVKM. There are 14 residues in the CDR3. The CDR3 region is CASSLFRGANVLTF.

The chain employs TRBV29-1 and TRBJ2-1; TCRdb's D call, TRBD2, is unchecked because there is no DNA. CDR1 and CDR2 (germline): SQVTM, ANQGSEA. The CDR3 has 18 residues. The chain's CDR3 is CSVPARARTSGNYNEQFF.

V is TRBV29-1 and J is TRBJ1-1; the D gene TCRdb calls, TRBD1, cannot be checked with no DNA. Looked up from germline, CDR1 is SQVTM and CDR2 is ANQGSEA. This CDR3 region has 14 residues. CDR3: CSVEEGVLNTEAFF.

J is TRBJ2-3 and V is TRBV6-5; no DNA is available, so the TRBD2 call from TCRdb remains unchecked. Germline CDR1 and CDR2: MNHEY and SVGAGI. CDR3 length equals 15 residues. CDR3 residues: CASSLTGGGTDTQYF.

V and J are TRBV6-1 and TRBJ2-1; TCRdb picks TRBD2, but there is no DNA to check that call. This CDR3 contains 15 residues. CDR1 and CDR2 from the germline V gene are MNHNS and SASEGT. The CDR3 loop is CASRDPGLVYNEQFF.

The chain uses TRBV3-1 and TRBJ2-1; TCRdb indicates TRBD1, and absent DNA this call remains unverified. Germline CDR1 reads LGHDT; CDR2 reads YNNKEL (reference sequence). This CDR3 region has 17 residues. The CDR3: CASSQDLGQGLTHEQFF.

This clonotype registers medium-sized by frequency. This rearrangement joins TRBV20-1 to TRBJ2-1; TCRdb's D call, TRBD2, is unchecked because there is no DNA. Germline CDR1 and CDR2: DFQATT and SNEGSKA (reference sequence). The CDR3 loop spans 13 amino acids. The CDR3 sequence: CSAGTSPYNEQFF.